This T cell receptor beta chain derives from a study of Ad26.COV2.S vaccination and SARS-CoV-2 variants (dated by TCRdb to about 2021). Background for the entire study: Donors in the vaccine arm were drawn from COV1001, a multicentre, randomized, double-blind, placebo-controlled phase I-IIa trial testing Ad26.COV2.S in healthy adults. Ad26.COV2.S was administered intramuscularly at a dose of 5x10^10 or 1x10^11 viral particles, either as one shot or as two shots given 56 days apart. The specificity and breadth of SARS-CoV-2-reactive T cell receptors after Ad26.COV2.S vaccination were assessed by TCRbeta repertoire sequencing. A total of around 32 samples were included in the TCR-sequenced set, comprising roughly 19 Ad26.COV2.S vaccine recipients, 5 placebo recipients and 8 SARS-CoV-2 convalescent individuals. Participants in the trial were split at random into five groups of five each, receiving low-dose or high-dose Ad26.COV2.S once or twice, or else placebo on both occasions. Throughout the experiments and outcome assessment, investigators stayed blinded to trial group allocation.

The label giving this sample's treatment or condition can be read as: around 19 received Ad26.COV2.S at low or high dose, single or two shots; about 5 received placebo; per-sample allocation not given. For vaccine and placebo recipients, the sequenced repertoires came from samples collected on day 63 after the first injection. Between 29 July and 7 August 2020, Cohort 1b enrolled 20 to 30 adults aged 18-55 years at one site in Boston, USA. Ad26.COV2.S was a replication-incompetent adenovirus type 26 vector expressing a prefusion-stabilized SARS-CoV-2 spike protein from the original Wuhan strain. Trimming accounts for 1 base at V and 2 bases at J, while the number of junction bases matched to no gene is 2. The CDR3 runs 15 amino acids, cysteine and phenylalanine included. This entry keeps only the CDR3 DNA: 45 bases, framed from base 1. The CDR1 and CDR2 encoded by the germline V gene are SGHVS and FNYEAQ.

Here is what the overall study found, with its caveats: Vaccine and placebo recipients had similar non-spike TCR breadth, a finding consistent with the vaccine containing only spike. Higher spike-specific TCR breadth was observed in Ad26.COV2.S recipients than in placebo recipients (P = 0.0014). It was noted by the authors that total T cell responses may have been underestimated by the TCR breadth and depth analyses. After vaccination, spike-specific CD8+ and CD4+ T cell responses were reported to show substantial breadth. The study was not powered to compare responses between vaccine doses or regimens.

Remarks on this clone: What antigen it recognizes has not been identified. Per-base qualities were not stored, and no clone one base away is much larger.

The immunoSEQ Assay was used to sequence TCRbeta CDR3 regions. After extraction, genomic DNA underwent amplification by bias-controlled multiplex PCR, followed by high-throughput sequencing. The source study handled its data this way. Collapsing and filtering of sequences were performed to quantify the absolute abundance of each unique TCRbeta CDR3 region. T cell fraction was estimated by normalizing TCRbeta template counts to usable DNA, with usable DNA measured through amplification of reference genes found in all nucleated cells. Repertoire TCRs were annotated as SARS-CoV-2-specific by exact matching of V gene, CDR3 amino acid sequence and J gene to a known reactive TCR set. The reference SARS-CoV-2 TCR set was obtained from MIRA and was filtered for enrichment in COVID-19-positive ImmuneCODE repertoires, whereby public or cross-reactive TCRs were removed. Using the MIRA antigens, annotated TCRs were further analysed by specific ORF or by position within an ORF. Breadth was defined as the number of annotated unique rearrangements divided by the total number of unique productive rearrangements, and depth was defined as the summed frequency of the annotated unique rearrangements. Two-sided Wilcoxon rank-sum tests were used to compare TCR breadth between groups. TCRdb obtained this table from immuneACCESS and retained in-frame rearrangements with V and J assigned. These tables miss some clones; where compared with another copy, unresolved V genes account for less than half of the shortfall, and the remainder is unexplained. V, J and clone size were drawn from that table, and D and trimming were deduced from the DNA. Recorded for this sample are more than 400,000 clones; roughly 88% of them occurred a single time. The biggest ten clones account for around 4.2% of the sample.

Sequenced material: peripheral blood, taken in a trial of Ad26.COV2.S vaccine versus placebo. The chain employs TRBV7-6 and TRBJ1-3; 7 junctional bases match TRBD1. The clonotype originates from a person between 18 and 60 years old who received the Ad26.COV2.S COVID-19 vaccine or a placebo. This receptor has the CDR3 CASSLGGQAGNTIYF. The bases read TGTGCCAGCAGCTTAGGCGGACAGGCTGGAAACACCATATATTTT.